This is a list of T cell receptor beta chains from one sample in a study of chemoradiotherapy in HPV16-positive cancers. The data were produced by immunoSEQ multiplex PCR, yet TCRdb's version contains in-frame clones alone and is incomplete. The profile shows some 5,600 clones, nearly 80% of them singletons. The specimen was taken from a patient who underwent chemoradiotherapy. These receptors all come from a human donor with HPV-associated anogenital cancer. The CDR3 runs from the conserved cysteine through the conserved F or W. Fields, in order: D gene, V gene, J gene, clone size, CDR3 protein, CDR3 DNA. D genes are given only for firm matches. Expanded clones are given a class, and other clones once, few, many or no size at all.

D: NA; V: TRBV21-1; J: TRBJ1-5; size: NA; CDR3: CASSKEGEGGNQPQHF; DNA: TGTGCCAGCAGCAAAGAAGGGGAGGGTGGCAATCAGCCCCAGCATTTT
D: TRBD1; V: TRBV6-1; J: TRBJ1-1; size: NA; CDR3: CASSNRQGAAFF; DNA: TGTGCCAGCAGCAACCGACAGGGGGCAGCTTTCTTT
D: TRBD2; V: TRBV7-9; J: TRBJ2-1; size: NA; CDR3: CASSQGTGGRSYNEQFF; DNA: TGTGCCAGCAGCCAAGGAACGGGGGGGCGGTCCTACAATGAGCAGTTCTTC
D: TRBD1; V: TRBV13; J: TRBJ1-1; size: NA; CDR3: CASSSQGGVPTEAFF; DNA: TGTGCCAGCAGCTCCCAGGGGGGGGTCCCCACTGAAGCTTTCTTT
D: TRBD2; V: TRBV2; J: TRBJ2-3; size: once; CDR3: CASLRELSTDTQYF; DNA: TGTGCCAGCCTGCGGGAGCTTTCCACAGATACGCAGTATTTT
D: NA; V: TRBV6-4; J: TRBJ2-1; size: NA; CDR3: CASSVEEAGYNEQFF; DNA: TGTGCCAGCAGTGTGGAGGAGGCCGGCTACAATGAGCAGTTCTTC
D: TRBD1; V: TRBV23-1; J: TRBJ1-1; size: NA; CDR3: CASTQGPQTGGYTEAFF; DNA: TGCGCCAGCACCCAGGGCCCGCAGACAGGGGGCTACACTGAAGCTTTCTTT
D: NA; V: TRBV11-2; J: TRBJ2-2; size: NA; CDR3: CASRPRLGVSTGELFF; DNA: TGTGCCAGCAGGCCAAGACTCGGTGTTAGCACCGGGGAGCTGTTTTTT
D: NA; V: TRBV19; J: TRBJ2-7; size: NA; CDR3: CASSNRQSYEQYF; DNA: TGTGCCAGTAGTAACCGGCAGTCCTACGAGCAGTACTTC
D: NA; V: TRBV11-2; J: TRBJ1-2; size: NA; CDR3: CASSLGVIRHNNYGYTF; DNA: TGTGCCAGCAGCTTAGGGGTTATACGGCATAACAACTATGGCTACACCTTC
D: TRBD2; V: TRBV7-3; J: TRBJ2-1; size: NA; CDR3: CASSPRLAGYNEQFF; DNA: TGTGCCAGCAGCCCCCGACTAGCGGGGTACAATGAGCAGTTCTTC
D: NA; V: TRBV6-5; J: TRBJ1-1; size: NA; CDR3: CASRGEGAGSTEAFF; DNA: TGTGCCAGCAGGGGAGAGGGCGCGGGTAGCACTGAAGCTTTCTTT
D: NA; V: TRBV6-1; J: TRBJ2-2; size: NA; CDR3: CASSTARGNTGELFF; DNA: TGTGCCAGCAGTACTGCTAGGGGGAACACCGGGGAGCTGTTTTTT
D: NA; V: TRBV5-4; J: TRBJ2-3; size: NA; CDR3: CASSPFGTDTQYF; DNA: TGTGCCAGCAGCCCCTTCGGCACAGATACGCAGTATTTT
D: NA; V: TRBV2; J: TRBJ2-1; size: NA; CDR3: CASNGGAAYNEQFF; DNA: TGTGCCAGCAATGGGGGGGCGGCCTACAATGAGCAGTTCTTC
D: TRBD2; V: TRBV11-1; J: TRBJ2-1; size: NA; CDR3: CASSPGLAISEQFF; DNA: TGTGCCAGCAGTCCGGGACTAGCGATATCGGAGCAGTTCTTC
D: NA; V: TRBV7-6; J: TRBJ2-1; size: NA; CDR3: CASSSGGPGKDNEQFF; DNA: TGTGCCAGCAGCTCCGGGGGGCCAGGGAAAGACAATGAGCAGTTCTTC
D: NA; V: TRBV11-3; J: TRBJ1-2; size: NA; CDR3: CASSVGRGTLIRNYGYTF; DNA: TGTGCCAGCAGCGTAGGAAGGGGGACACTGATTAGGAACTATGGCTACACCTTC
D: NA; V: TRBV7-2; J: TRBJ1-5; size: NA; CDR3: CASSFYGDSNQPQHF; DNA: TGTGCCAGCAGCTTTTATGGGGATAGCAATCAGCCCCAGCATTTT
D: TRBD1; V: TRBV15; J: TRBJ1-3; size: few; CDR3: CATSSGTGGNTIYF; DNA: TGTGCCACCAGCAGTGGGACAGGCGGAAACACCATATATTTT
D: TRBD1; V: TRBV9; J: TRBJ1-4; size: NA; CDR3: CASSRTGGGSNEKLFF; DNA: TGTGCCAGCAGCCGGACAGGGGGCGGGTCTAATGAAAAACTGTTTTTT
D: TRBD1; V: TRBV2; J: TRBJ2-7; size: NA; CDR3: CASSEIWGQFYEQYF; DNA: TGTGCCAGCAGTGAGATATGGGGACAGTTCTACGAGCAGTACTTC
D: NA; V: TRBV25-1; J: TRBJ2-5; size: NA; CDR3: CASSVLETQYF; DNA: TGTGCCAGCAGTGTTTTAGAGACCCAGTACTTC
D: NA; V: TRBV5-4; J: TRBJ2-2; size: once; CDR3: CASSLGAATGELFF; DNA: TGTGCCAGCAGCTTGGGGGCAGCCACCGGGGAGCTGTTTTTT
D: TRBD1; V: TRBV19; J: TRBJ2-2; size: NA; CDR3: CASSIAGQGTGELFF; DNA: TGTGCCAGTAGTATAGCAGGACAGGGTACCGGGGAGCTGTTTTTT
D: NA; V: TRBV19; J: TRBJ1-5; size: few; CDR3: CASSVTVNQPQHF; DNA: TGTGCCAGTAGTGTGACAGTTAATCAGCCCCAGCATTTT
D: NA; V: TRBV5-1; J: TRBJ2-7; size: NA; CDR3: CASSLDRTLSYEQYF; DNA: TGCGCCAGCAGCTTGGACAGGACCCTTTCCTACGAGCAGTACTTC
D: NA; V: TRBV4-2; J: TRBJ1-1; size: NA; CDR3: CASSQDIPSGRTEAFF; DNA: TGTGCCAGCAGCCAAGATATTCCCTCCGGGCGCACTGAAGCTTTCTTT